Below, 15 T cell receptor beta chains from the same sample are listed, as sequenced in a study of technical replicates of blood from several donors (dated by TCRdb to 2016 to 2017). The library was obtained by the immunoSEQ multiplex PCR assay. Entries here come from immuneACCESS through TCRdb and include only in-frame sequences with V and J called. Some clones fail to appear in such tables; in the studies checked, an unresolved V gene covers under half of the shortfall, and the cause of the remainder is unknown. The sample data list roughly 48,000 clones, and 90% to 95% of these were observed just once. The ten largest account for under 4% of the sample. The sequencing sample was made of PBMCs. The receptors come from a human donor in good health. Some clones in this sample may be carry-over from other donors' samples.

CDR3 coding DNA: TGTGCCAGCAGCTTAGGTCAAGATACGCAGTATTTT. This encodes CASSLGQDTQYF. V is TRBV11-2 and J is TRBJ2-3; no firm D call. Germline values: CDR1 SGHAT, CDR2 FQNNGV. Trimming stripped 1 base from V and 5 bases from J, with 4 bases between. CDR3 size: 12 residues.

The CDR3 is CASSGLAGGPDTGELFF. The CDR3 DNA is TGTGCCAGCAGTGGACTAGCGGGGGGGCCAGACACCGGGGAGCTGTTTTTT. The V call is TRBV6-1, the J call TRBJ2-2, with 14 positions matching TRBD2. The CDR3 runs to 17 residues. J gave up 3 bases and V 4 bases, and 4 bases lay outside the gene matches. In germline, CDR1 is MNHNS, CDR2 SASEGT.

This sequence joins TRBV29-1 and TRBJ1-2; 7 bases match TRBD1. Trimming cost V 7 bases and J 7 bases; bases outside gene matches: 15. Germline CDR1 reads SQVTM; CDR2 reads ANQGSEA. The CDR3 runs 14 residues. CDR3 in DNA: TGCAGCGGCCGGGACAGTGGAGGGTCGGGTGGCTACACCTTC. It specifies CSGRDSGGSGGYTF.

This clone appeared a few times. Written as DNA, the CDR3 is TGTGCCAGCAGCTCGTCCGGGCCGGGATTAGGAGGCTACACCTTC. Translating it yields CASSSSGPGLGGYTF. The chain is built from TRBV5-5 and TRBJ1-2, with D unresolved. With 3 bases removed from V and 8 bases from J, the gap between germline ends came to 20 bases. Germline V gene data show CDR1 as SGHKS and CDR2 as YYEKEE (reference sequence). The CDR3 runs to 15 residues. Full variable domain (remainder filled in from reference TRBV5-5 and TRBJ1-2): DAGVTQSPTHLIKTRGQQVTLRCSPISGHKSVSWYQQVLGQGPQFIFQYYEKEERGRGNFPDRFSARQFPNYSSELNVNALLLGDSALYLCASSSSGPGLGGYTFGSGTRLTVV.

V and J are TRBV30 and TRBJ1-2; 7 bases map to TRBD1. J lost 2 bases, V lost 5 bases, and 5 bases had no gene match. Germline CDR1 and CDR2: GTSNPN and SVGIG (reference sequence). The CDR3 has 13 amino acids. CDR3 bases: TGTGCCTGGGGGGCAGGGGGGAACTATGGCTACACCTTC. Encoded protein: CAWGAGGNYGYTF.

This sequence joins TRBV5-1 and TRBJ2-3; no firm D call. In germline, CDR1 is SGHRS, CDR2 YFSETQ. This CDR3 spans 14 amino acids. Trimming took 2 bases from V and 4 from J, leaving 11 bases between them. Here the CDR3 reads CASSFGPSADTQYF. CDR3 DNA: TGCGCCAGCAGCTTCGGTCCCTCTGCAGATACGCAGTATTTT. Complete variable domain (other parts from reference TRBV5-1 and TRBJ2-3): KAGVTQTPRYLIKTRGQQVTLSCSPISGHRSVSWYQQTPGQGLQFLFEYFSETQRNKGNFPGRFSGRQFSNSRSEMNVSTLELGDSALYLCASSFGPSADTQYFGPGTRLTVL.

This clone turned up a few times. The chain carries TRBV6-5 and TRBJ2-7; TRBD2 aligns across 11 bases. This CDR3 has 15 amino acids. The junction had 0 bases not matched to a gene; V was cut back by 0 bases and J by 2 bases. The germline V gene encodes CDR1 MNHEY and CDR2 SVGAGI. CDR3 region: CASSYSLAGAYEQYF. The CDR3 DNA is TGTGCCAGCAGTTACTCACTAGCGGGGGCCTACGAGCAGTACTTC.

The chain combines TRBV9 with TRBJ2-3; 11 nucleotides line up with TRBD2. The germline gives CDR1 SGDLS, CDR2 YYNGEE. The CDR3 is 16 residues long. V shed 0 bases and J 4 bases; nucleotides not matched to a gene: 4. The CDR3 DNA follows: TGTGCCAGCAGCGTAGCTAGCGGGGGGTTGGCAGATACGCAGTATTTT. This codes for CASSVASGGLADTQYF.

The chain couples TRBV19 to TRBJ1-5, with a weak D call TRBD1 (6 bases). CDR3 length equals 14 residues. The V end lost 5 bases, the J end lost 4 bases, and 12 bases lay between the germline ends. Germline-derived CDR1 and CDR2 are LNHDA and SQIVND (reference sequence). This CDR3 reads CASSVDRSNQPQHF. The DNA for the CDR3 is TGTGCCAGTAGTGTGGACAGAAGTAATCAGCCCCAGCATTTT.

The chain recombines TRBV5-1 with TRBJ2-1, with TRBD2 matching over 12 bases. The CDR3 runs to 15 residues. Trimming removed 2 bases from V and 7 bases from J; junction bases left unmatched: 4. The germline V gene encodes CDR1 SGHRS and CDR2 YFSETQ. The CDR3 is CASSLSLAGGNEQFF. DNA of the CDR3: TGCGCCAGCAGCTTAAGTCTAGCGGGAGGGAATGAGCAGTTCTTC.

This rearrangement joins TRBV2 to TRBJ1-6; D is perhaps TRBD1 (5 bases). CDR1 is SNHLY and CDR2 is FYNNEI in the germline V gene. V was shortened by 4 bases and J by 10 bases, with 17 bases between the two germline ends. The CDR3 totals 15 residues. CDR3 coding DNA: TGTGCCAGCAGTGCACAGGTACCTTCTGGATCACCCCTCCACTTT. It translates to CASSAQVPSGSPLHF.

The genes are TRBV25-1 and TRBJ2-7; perhaps TRBD2 as D (7 bases). CDR1 and CDR2 from the germline V gene are MGHDK and SYGVNS. This CDR3 has 15 residues. The ends were cut back, 1 base at V and 6 bases at J, with 16 bases in the middle. The CDR3 loop is CASSESEGGLIEQYF. In DNA, the CDR3 is TGTGCCAGCAGTGAATCGGAGGGGGGGCTTATCGAGCAGTACTTC.

The CDR3 DNA follows: TGCAGCTCCGGGTCTAGCAGCAATGAGCAGTTCTTC. Translating gives CSSGSSSNEQFF. The rearrangement joins TRBV29-1 to TRBJ2-1; D might be TRBD2 (5 bases). This CDR3 spans 12 amino acids. With 8 bases removed from V and 6 bases from J, the gap between germline ends came to 14 bases. Germline CDR1 reads SQVTM; CDR2 reads ANQGSEA.

The sample holds one count of this clone. The V gene is TRBV7-2, the J gene TRBJ1-5, with D hard to call. Between the trimmed V and J ends, which lost 3 bases and 6 bases, there was a span of 12 bases. Per germline, CDR1 SGHTA and CDR2 FQGNSA. This CDR3 is 14 amino acids long. In nucleotides, the CDR3 is TGTGCCAGCAGCTTCAGTTTAGGAGGTCAGCCCCAGCATTTT. Translating gives CASSFSLGGQPQHF.

This rearrangement joins TRBV28 to TRBJ2-1; tentative D call: TRBD2 (5 bases). Germline CDR1 reads MDHEN; CDR2 reads SYDVKM. Trimming took 2 bases from V and 7 from J, leaving 18 bases between them. The CDR3 covers 16 residues. The CDR3 coding sequence is TGTGCCAGCAGTTTACCGACGGGGAAATCGGGTAATGAGCAGTTCTTC. Its translation: CASSLPTGKSGNEQFF.